This T cell receptor beta chain was documented in a study of technical replicates of blood from several donors. CDR1 is SGHVS, CDR2 FQNEAQ, per germline. Trimming shortened V by 2 bases and J by 7 bases, and 15 bases separated the two germline ends. The CDR3 has 15 residues. Generated by immunoSEQ multiplex PCR, the TCRdb table keeps only in-frame clones and is missing some. The data hold under 90,000 clones, with just under 95% observed a single time. Sequenced sample: T cells isolated from PBMCs. J is TRBJ2-1 and V is TRBV7-8; D may be TRBD1 (6 bases). The sequence was obtained from a human donor in good health. CDR3 in DNA: TGTGCCAGCAGCTTATCACAGGGTTCTAAGAATGAGCAGTTCTTC. This encodes CASSLSQGSKNEQFF.